A selection of T cell receptor beta chains follows, all from one sample in a study of T cells in localized non-small cell lung cancer. This table comes from immunoSEQ multiplex PCR, and its TCRdb copy is limited to in-frame clones, with some not included. The sample consists of 2,000 to 2,500 clones, less than 30% of them appearing once. The sample here was lung tumor tissue, taken before any cancer treatment. These TCRs come from a man aged 40-75 years with stage II lung adenocarcinoma. Each CDR3 is given with its conserved first and last residue. A D gene is named only where the DNA matches it firmly. The listing skips clone size in some rows; elsewhere it reads once, few, many or a size class.

J gene: TRBJ1-6
clone size: NA
V gene: TRBV19
D gene: NA
CDR3 protein: CASSIVIVDSPLHF
CDR3 DNA: TGTGCCAGTAGTATAGTCATTGTGGATTCACCCCTCCACTTT

J gene: TRBJ1-2
clone size: medium-sized
V gene: TRBV19
D gene: NA
CDR3 protein: CASSNGLRGGYTF
CDR3 DNA: TGTGCCAGTAGTAACGGTTTAAGGGGGGGCTACACCTTC

J gene: TRBJ1-3
clone size: NA
V gene: TRBV28
D gene: NA
CDR3 protein: CASFPGGVGNTIYF
CDR3 DNA: TGTGCCAGCTTCCCGGGGGGGGTTGGAAACACCATATATTTT

J gene: TRBJ2-7
clone size: large
V gene: TRBV15
D gene: TRBD1
CDR3 protein: CATSRGEGTGDSYEQYF
CDR3 DNA: TGTGCCACCAGCAGAGGGGAAGGAACAGGGGACTCCTACGAGCAGTACTTC

J gene: TRBJ1-2
clone size: NA
V gene: TRBV19
D gene: TRBD1
CDR3 protein: CASSLQQGNYGYTF
CDR3 DNA: TGTGCCAGTAGTTTGCAACAGGGGAACTATGGCTACACCTTC

J gene: TRBJ1-1
clone size: NA
V gene: TRBV25-1
D gene: NA
CDR3 protein: CASSDWMGTEAFF
CDR3 DNA: TGTGCCAGCAGTGACTGGATGGGGACTGAAGCTTTCTTT

J gene: TRBJ2-1
clone size: NA
V gene: TRBV25-1
D gene: TRBD2
CDR3 protein: CASSESSGGATYNEQFF
CDR3 DNA: TGTGCCAGCAGTGAATCTAGCGGGGGGGCCACCTACAATGAGCAGTTCTTC

J gene: TRBJ2-5
clone size: NA
V gene: TRBV19
D gene: NA
CDR3 protein: CASEDGTGEETQYF
CDR3 DNA: TGTGCCAGCGAAGACGGGACGGGGGAAGAGACCCAGTACTTC

J gene: TRBJ2-1
clone size: NA
V gene: TRBV4-1
D gene: NA
CDR3 protein: CASSQYRRLSNEQFF
CDR3 DNA: TGCGCCAGCAGCCAGTACCGTCGGCTGTCCAATGAGCAGTTCTTC

J gene: TRBJ2-3
clone size: NA
V gene: TRBV14
D gene: NA
CDR3 protein: CASSETPAKWPDTQYF
CDR3 DNA: TGTGCCAGCAGCGAAACCCCGGCCAAATGGCCAGATACGCAGTATTTT

J gene: TRBJ2-5
clone size: NA
V gene: TRBV12-5
D gene: TRBD2
CDR3 protein: CASEPSGGSGRGETQYF
CDR3 DNA: TGTGCTAGTGAACCCTCCGGTGGTAGCGGGAGAGGAGAGACCCAGTACTTC

J gene: TRBJ1-2
clone size: few
V gene: TRBV12-5
D gene: NA
CDR3 protein: CASTRHGNYGYTF
CDR3 DNA: TGTGCCAGCACCCGGCACGGTAACTATGGCTACACCTTC

J gene: TRBJ2-3
clone size: NA
V gene: TRBV15
D gene: TRBD2
CDR3 protein: CATSTTSGTDTQYF
CDR3 DNA: TGTGCCACCAGCACGACTAGCGGCACAGATACGCAGTATTTT

J gene: TRBJ1-2
clone size: few
V gene: TRBV9
D gene: TRBD1
CDR3 protein: CASSKGQGWAGDGYTF
CDR3 DNA: TGTGCCAGCAGCAAGGGACAGGGTTGGGCTGGGGATGGCTACACCTTC

J gene: TRBJ2-3
clone size: few
V gene: TRBV7-2
D gene: NA
CDR3 protein: CASSLRKRGTDTQYF
CDR3 DNA: TGTGCCAGCAGCTTAAGAAAGAGGGGCACAGATACGCAGTATTTT

J gene: TRBJ2-3
clone size: NA
V gene: TRBV11-3
D gene: TRBD2
CDR3 protein: CASSFSGGTDTQYF
CDR3 DNA: TGTGCCAGCAGCTTTAGCGGGGGGACAGATACGCAGTATTTT

J gene: TRBJ2-7
clone size: NA
V gene: TRBV30
D gene: TRBD1
CDR3 protein: CAWSLGTGRGDEQYF
CDR3 DNA: TGTGCCTGGAGTTTAGGGACAGGGAGAGGAGACGAGCAGTACTTC

J gene: TRBJ1-5
clone size: few
V gene: TRBV6-8
D gene: NA
CDR3 protein: CASSYGGHLSNQPQHF
CDR3 DNA: TGTGCCAGCAGTTACGGGGGACATCTTAGCAATCAGCCCCAGCATTTT

J gene: TRBJ2-3
clone size: few
V gene: TRBV6-8
D gene: NA
CDR3 protein: CASSGPTRTDTQYF
CDR3 DNA: TGTGCCAGCAGCGGACCCACCAGGACAGATACGCAGTATTTT

J gene: TRBJ1-5
clone size: medium-sized
V gene: TRBV9
D gene: NA
CDR3 protein: CASSEGPRTFGDQPQHF
CDR3 DNA: TGTGCCAGCAGCGAAGGGCCCCGGACCTTCGGGGATCAGCCCCAGCATTTT

J gene: TRBJ1-3
clone size: NA
V gene: TRBV18
D gene: TRBD1
CDR3 protein: CASSPRDRGSATSGNTIYF
CDR3 DNA: TGTGCCAGCTCACCAAGGGACAGGGGGTCTGCCACCTCTGGAAACACCATATATTTT

J gene: TRBJ2-5
clone size: many
V gene: TRBV11-3
D gene: TRBD2
CDR3 protein: CASSPDLAGETQYF
CDR3 DNA: TGTGCCAGCAGCCCTGACTTAGCGGGGGAGACCCAGTACTTC

J gene: TRBJ1-1
clone size: once
V gene: TRBV18
D gene: NA
CDR3 protein: CASSALPGGRGNTEAFF
CDR3 DNA: TGTGCCAGCTCCGCCCTCCCTGGGGGACGGGGGAACACTGAAGCTTTCTTT

J gene: TRBJ1-1
clone size: NA
V gene: TRBV19
D gene: NA
CDR3 protein: CASSMGRMNTEAFF
CDR3 DNA: TGTGCCAGTAGTATGGGACGGATGAACACTGAAGCTTTCTTT

J gene: TRBJ2-3
clone size: NA
V gene: TRBV6-8
D gene: NA
CDR3 protein: CAISPQGAVDTQYF
CDR3 DNA: TGTGCCATCAGCCCCCAGGGAGCAGTCGATACGCAGTATTTT

J gene: TRBJ2-3
clone size: NA
V gene: TRBV6-7
D gene: NA
CDR3 protein: CASSYSALQADTQYF
CDR3 DNA: TGTGCCAGCAGTTATTCAGCACTACAAGCAGATACGCAGTATTTT

J gene: TRBJ2-5
clone size: few
V gene: TRBV11-3
D gene: NA
CDR3 protein: CASSRILYQETQYF
CDR3 DNA: TGTGCCAGCAGCCGAATTTTGTACCAAGAGACCCAGTACTTC

J gene: TRBJ1-5
clone size: NA
V gene: TRBV23-1
D gene: TRBD1
CDR3 protein: CASSQRGRQGADQPQHF
CDR3 DNA: TGCGCCAGCAGTCAACGGGGGCGACAGGGGGCCGATCAGCCCCAGCATTTT

J gene: TRBJ1-5
clone size: many
V gene: TRBV4-1
D gene: NA
CDR3 protein: CASSPTYDSNFNQPQHF
CDR3 DNA: TGCGCCAGCAGCCCAACATATGACTCAAACTTCAATCAGCCCCAGCATTTT

J gene: TRBJ2-1
clone size: medium-sized
V gene: TRBV6-8
D gene: NA
CDR3 protein: CASSILPHEQFF
CDR3 DNA: TGTGCCAGCAGTATACTACCCCATGAGCAGTTCTTC

J gene: TRBJ1-2
clone size: NA
V gene: TRBV19
D gene: NA
CDR3 protein: CASSMAWVNYGYTF
CDR3 DNA: TGTGCCAGTAGTATGGCGTGGGTTAACTATGGCTACACCTTC

J gene: TRBJ1-3
clone size: medium-sized
V gene: TRBV11-3
D gene: NA
CDR3 protein: CASSSLWGAGNTIYF
CDR3 DNA: TGTGCCAGCAGCTCCCTTTGGGGGGCCGGAAACACCATATATTTT

J gene: TRBJ1-2
clone size: medium-sized
V gene: TRBV6-8
D gene: NA
CDR3 protein: CASSINPNYGYTF
CDR3 DNA: TGTGCCAGCAGTATTAACCCTAACTATGGCTACACCTTC

J gene: TRBJ2-1
clone size: few
V gene: TRBV6-8
D gene: NA
CDR3 protein: CASSQERGSYNEQFF
CDR3 DNA: TGTGCCAGCAGTCAGGAAAGAGGCTCCTACAATGAGCAGTTCTTC

J gene: TRBJ1-1
clone size: NA
V gene: TRBV28
D gene: NA
CDR3 protein: CASSPLGGRNTEAFF
CDR3 DNA: TGTGCCAGCAGTCCCCTGGGGGGGAGGAACACTGAAGCTTTCTTT

J gene: TRBJ2-7
clone size: few
V gene: TRBV15
D gene: NA
CDR3 protein: CATSRDLVNSYEQYF
CDR3 DNA: TGTGCCACCAGCAGAGATCTAGTCAACTCCTACGAGCAGTACTTC

J gene: TRBJ2-7
clone size: NA
V gene: TRBV11-3
D gene: NA
CDR3 protein: CASTPDSLGYREQYF
CDR3 DNA: TGTGCCAGCACCCCCGACTCCCTGGGGTATAGGGAGCAGTACTTC

J gene: TRBJ1-1
clone size: few
V gene: TRBV5-1
D gene: NA
CDR3 protein: CASSLEAANTEAFF
CDR3 DNA: TGCGCCAGCAGCTTGGAGGCGGCTAACACTGAAGCTTTCTTT

J gene: TRBJ2-1
clone size: few
V gene: TRBV6-8
D gene: NA
CDR3 protein: CASSYRERPNYNEQFF
CDR3 DNA: TGTGCCAGCAGTTATAGGGAGAGGCCAAACTACAATGAGCAGTTCTTC

J gene: TRBJ1-1
clone size: medium-sized
V gene: TRBV11-3
D gene: TRBD1
CDR3 protein: CASSLEQGVATEAFF
CDR3 DNA: TGTGCCAGCAGCTTGGAACAGGGGGTCGCCACTGAAGCTTTCTTT

J gene: TRBJ1-1
clone size: few
V gene: TRBV29-1
D gene: NA
CDR3 protein: CSPKPQGEITEAFF
CDR3 DNA: TGCAGCCCGAAACCCCAGGGTGAGATTACTGAAGCTTTCTTT

J gene: TRBJ2-5
clone size: NA
V gene: TRBV15
D gene: TRBD1
CDR3 protein: CATSRDLGGVMETQYF
CDR3 DNA: TGTGCCACCAGCAGAGATCTAGGGGGCGTTATGGAGACCCAGTACTTC